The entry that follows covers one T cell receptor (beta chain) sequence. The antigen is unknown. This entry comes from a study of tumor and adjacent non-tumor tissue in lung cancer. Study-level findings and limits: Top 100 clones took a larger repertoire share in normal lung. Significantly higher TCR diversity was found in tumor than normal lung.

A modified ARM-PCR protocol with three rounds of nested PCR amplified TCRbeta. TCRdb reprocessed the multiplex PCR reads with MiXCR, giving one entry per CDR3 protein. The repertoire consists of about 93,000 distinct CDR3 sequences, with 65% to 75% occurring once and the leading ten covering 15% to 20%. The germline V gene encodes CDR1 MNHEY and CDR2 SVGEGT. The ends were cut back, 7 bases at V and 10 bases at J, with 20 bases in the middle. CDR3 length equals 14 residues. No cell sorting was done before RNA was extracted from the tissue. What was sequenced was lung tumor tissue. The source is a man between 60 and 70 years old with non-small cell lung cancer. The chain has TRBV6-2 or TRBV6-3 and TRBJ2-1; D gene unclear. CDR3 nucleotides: TGTGCCAGCAAAGTGGGTCTGGCGATCAACGAGCAGTTCTTC. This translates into CASKVGLAINEQFF.